The clone carrying this T cell receptor beta chain was seen only a few times. Its antigen is as yet unknown. V dropped 11 bases and J dropped 6 bases, with 14 bases sitting between them. Germline V lookup: CDR1 ENHRY, CDR2 SYGVKD. The CDR3 runs to 12 residues. The data originate from a study of T cell repertoires in cytomegalovirus infection. Overall study: Public TCR beta signature analysis indicated the presence of both CMV infection and matching HLA type. Findings and limits, study-wide: Summed frequency of public TCR beta families distinguished CMV carriers with the relevant HLA. What dominated the ex vivo response were HLA-C-restricted CMV-specific TCR beta clonotypes.

TCRdb ran MiXCR on the reads and lists one entry per CDR3 protein. The table lists approximately 250,000 distinct CDR3 sequences, over 9% of them singletons. The J gene is TRBJ2-1, the V gene TRBV10-3, with TRBD2 as a possible D gene (6 bases). The receptor comes from a human donor in good health (CMV status not recorded). Some clones in this sample may be carry-over from other donors' samples. The sample comprised PBMCs. This CDR3 is CAFDMGGNEQFF. The CDR3 bases are TGTGCCTTCGACATGGGGGGCAATGAGCAGTTCTTC.